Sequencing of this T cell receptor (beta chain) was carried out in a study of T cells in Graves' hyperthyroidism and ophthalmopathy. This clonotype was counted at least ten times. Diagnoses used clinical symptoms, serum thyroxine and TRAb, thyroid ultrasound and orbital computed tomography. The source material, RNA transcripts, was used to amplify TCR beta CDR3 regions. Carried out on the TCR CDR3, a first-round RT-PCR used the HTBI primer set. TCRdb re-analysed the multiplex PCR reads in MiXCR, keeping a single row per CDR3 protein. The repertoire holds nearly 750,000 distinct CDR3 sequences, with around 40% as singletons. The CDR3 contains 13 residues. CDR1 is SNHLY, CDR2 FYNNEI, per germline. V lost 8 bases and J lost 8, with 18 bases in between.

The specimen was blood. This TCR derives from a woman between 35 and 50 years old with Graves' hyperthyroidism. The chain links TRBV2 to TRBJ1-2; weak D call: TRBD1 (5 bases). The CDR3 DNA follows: TGTGCCAGCGACCCCCTAGGGGCGGGGGGCTACACCTTC. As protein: CASDPLGAGGYTF.